Given below is one T cell receptor beta chain in context. The data stem from a study of blood T cell repertoires in COVID-19. The V gene's germline CDR1 is LNHDA and CDR2 SQIVND (reference sequence). The CDR3 has 16 amino acids. Unmatched junction bases numbered 12, after V lost 6 bases and J lost 4 bases. This table comes from immunoSEQ multiplex PCR, and its TCRdb copy is limited to in-frame clones, with some not included. The repertoire holds more than 55,000 clones, with about 78% as singletons. This receptor was identified in an elderly man with active or convalescent COVID-19. The sample was peripheral blood. The J gene is TRBJ2-1, the V gene TRBV19; 7 bases agree with TRBD2. CDR3 bases: TGTGCCAGTAGCCGCGGGTCGGAGCGGGGTTACAATGAGCAGTTCTTC. Translation: CASSRGSERGYNEQFF.